These T cell receptor beta chains were read from a single sample in a study of cytomegalovirus exposure and HLA in healthy donors. Assay: immunoSEQ multiplex PCR; the TCRdb copy retains only in-frame clones and omits some. The sample contains approximately 92,000 clones, 81% of which appear only once. The sequencing sample was made of PBMCs. These receptors were taken from a girl between 2 and 10 years old in good health and CMV-seropositive. Each CDR3 is given with its conserved first and last residue. A D gene is named only where the DNA matches it firmly. A clone size is listed for some rows: how often the clone was seen (once, few, many), or a class if it is expanded.

length: 18; J: TRBJ2-7; size: -; V: TRBV15; D: TRBD2; DNA: TGTGCCACCAGCAGCAGGACTAGCGGGAGGCTTCCTCCCTACGAGCAGTACTTC; CDR3: CATSSRTSGRLPPYEQYF
length: 13; J: TRBJ1-2; size: once; V: TRBV7-9; D: -; DNA: TGTGCCAGCAGCTTTCGGGAGCAAGATGGCTACACCTTC; CDR3: CASSFREQDGYTF
length: 20; J: TRBJ2-3; size: -; V: TRBV7-7; D: TRBD2; DNA: TGTGCTAGCAGCTTGGTTACTAGCGGTACGCGTGGATTGAACACAGATACGCAGTATTTT; CDR3: CASSLVTSGTRGLNTDTQYF
length: 13; J: TRBJ2-2; size: -; V: TRBV18; D: -; DNA: TGTGCCAGCTCACCAACCACTGCCGGGGAGCTGTTTTTT; CDR3: CASSPTTAGELFF
length: 14; J: TRBJ2-2; size: -; V: TRBV25-1; D: -; DNA: TGTGCCAGCAGTCCACACCACGCGGCCGGGGAGCTGTTTTTT; CDR3: CASSPHHAAGELFF
length: 12; J: TRBJ1-1; size: -; V: TRBV27; D: -; DNA: TGTGCCAGCAGAGGGGGGAACACTGAAGCTTTCTTT; CDR3: CASRGGNTEAFF
length: 16; J: TRBJ2-6; size: -; V: TRBV6-5; D: -; DNA: TGTGCCAGCAGTTACGGGCTGATGTCTGGGGCCAACGTCCTGACTTTC; CDR3: CASSYGLMSGANVLTF
length: 13; J: TRBJ2-7; size: -; V: TRBV6-1; D: TRBD1; DNA: TGTGCCAGCAGAGATTGGACAGGGCTCGAGCAGTACTTC; CDR3: CASRDWTGLEQYF
length: 19; J: TRBJ2-1; size: -; V: TRBV4-3; D: -; DNA: TGCGCCAGCAGCCAAGAGACGGTCAGCCCGGGAGTGTCCTACAATGAGCAGTTCTTC; CDR3: CASSQETVSPGVSYNEQFF
length: 15; J: TRBJ1-3; size: -; V: TRBV30; D: -; DNA: TGTGCCTGGAGGGGGAGAGGGTTCTCTGGAAACACCATATATTTT; CDR3: CAWRGRGFSGNTIYF